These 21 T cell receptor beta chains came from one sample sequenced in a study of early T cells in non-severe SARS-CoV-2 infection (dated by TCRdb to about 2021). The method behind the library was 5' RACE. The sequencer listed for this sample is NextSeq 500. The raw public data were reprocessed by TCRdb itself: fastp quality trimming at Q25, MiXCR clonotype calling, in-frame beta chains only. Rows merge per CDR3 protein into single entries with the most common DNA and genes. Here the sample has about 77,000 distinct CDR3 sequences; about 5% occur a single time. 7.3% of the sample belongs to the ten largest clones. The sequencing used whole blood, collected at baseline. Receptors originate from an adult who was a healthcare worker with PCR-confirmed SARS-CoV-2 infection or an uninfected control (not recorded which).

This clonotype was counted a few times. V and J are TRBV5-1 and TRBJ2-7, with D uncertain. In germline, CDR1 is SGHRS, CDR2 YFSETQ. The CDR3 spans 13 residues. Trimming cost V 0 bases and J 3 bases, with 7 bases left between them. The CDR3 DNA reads TGCGCCAGCAGCTTGGCCTTAGACTACGAGCAGTACTTC. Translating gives CASSLALDYEQYF.

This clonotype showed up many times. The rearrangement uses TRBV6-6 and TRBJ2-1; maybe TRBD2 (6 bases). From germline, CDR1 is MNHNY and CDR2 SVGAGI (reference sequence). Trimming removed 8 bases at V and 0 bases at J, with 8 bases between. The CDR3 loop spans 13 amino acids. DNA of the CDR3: TGTGCCAGCGGGACTTTCTCCTACAATGAGCAGTTCTTC. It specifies CASGTFSYNEQFF.

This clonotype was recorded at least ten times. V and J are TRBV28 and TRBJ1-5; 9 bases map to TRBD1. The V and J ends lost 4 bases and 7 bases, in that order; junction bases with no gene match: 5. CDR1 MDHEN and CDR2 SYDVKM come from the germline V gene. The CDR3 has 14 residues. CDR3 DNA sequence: TGTGCCAGCAGTTGGGACAGGGCGGAACAGCCCCAGCATTTT. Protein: CASSWDRAEQPQHF.

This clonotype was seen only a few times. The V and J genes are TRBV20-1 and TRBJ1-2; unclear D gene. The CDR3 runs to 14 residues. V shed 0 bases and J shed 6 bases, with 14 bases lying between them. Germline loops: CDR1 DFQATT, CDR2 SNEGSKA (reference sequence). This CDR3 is CSARETLSNHGYTF. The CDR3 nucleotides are TGCAGTGCTAGAGAGACCCTCTCCAACCATGGCTACACCTTC.

CDR3 sequence: CASSFEDGPRDTQYF. The CDR3 DNA reads TGTGCCAGCAGCTTTGAGGACGGTCCCAGGGATACGCAGTATTTT. V usage is TRBV7-9 and J usage is TRBJ2-3; D call uncertain. V shed 3 bases and J shed 6 bases, with 16 bases lying between them. There are 15 residues in the CDR3. Per the germline V gene, CDR1 is SEHNR and CDR2 is FQNEAQ (reference sequence).

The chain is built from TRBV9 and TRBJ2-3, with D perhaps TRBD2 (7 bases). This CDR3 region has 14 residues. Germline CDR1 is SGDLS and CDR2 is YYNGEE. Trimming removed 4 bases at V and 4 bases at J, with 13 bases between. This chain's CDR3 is CASSSAGQADTQYF. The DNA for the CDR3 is TGTGCCAGCAGCTCAGCGGGACAAGCAGATACGCAGTATTTT.

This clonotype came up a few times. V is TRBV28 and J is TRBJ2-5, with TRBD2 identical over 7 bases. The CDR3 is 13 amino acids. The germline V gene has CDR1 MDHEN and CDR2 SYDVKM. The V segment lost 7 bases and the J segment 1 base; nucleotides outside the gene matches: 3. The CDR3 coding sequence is TGTGCCAGCACGAGACTAGCCCAAGAGACCCAGTACTTC. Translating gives CASTRLAQETQYF.

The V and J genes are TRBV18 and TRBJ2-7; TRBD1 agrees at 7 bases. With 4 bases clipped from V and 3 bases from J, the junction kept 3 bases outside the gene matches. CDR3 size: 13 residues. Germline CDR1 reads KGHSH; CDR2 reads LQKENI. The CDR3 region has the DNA TGTGCCAGCTCACGACAGGGCGGCTACGAGCAGTACTTC. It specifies CASSRQGGYEQYF.

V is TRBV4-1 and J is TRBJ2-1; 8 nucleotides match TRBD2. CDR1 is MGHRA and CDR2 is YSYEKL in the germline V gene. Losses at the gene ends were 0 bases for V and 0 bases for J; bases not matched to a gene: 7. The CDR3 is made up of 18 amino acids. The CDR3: CASSQDLIAGSSYNEQFF. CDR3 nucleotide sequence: TGCGCCAGCAGCCAAGACTTAATAGCGGGGAGCTCCTACAATGAGCAGTTCTTC.

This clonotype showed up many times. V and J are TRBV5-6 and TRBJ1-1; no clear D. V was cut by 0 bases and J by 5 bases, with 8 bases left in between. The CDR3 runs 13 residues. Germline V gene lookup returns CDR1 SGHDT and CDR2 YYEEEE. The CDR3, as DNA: TGTGCCAGCAGCTTGGGAACGAAGACTGAAGCTTTCTTT. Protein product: CASSLGTKTEAFF.

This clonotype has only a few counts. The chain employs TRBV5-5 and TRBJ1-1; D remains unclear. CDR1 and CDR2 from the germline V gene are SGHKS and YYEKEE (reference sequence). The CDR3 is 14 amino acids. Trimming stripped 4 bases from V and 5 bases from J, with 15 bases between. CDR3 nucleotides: TGTGCCAGCAGCAAGCCCCCTGTGGGAACTGAAGCTTTCTTT. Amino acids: CASSKPPVGTEAFF.

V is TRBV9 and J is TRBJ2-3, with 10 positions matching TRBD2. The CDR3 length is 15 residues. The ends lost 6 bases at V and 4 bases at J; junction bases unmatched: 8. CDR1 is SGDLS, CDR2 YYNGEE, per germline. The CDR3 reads CASTPSGSWADTQYF. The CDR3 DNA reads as TGTGCCAGCACTCCTAGCGGGAGTTGGGCAGATACGCAGTATTTT.

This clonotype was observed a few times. DNA for the CDR3: TGTGCCAGCAGCCAGGGGCCGGGACAGGCTTTTGGCTACACCTTC. This codes for CASSQGPGQAFGYTF. The V and J genes are TRBV12-3 or TRBV12-4 and TRBJ1-2; 8 bases agree with TRBD1. This CDR3 region has 15 residues. The junction had 13 bases not matched to a gene; V was cut back by 6 bases and J by 7 bases.

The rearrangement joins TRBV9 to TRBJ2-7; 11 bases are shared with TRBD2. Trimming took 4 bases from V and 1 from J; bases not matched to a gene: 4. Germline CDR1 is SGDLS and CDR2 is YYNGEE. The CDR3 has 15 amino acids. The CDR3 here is CASSPLAGGSYEQYF. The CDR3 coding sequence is TGTGCCAGCAGCCCCCTAGCGGGAGGTTCCTACGAGCAGTACTTC.

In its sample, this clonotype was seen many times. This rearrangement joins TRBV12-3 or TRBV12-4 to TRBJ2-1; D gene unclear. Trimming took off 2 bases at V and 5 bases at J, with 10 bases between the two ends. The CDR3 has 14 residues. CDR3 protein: CASSLIGPNNEQFF. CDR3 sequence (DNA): TGTGCCAGCAGTTTAATCGGTCCAAACAATGAGCAGTTCTTC.

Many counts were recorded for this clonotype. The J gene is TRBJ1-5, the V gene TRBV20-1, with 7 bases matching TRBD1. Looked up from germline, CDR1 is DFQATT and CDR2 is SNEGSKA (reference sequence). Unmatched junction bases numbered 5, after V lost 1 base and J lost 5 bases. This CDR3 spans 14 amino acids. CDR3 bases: TGCAGTGCTAGAGGATCAGGGGGGGATCAGCCCCAGCATTTT. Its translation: CSARGSGGDQPQHF.

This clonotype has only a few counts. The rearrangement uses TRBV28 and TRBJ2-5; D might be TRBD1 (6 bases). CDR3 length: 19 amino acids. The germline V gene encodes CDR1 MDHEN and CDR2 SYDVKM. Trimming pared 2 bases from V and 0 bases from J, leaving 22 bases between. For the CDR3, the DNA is TGTGCCAGCAGTTTAGCTCTTGGCAGGGGAAGTCCCCACCAAGAGACCCAGTACTTC. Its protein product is CASSLALGRGSPHQETQYF.

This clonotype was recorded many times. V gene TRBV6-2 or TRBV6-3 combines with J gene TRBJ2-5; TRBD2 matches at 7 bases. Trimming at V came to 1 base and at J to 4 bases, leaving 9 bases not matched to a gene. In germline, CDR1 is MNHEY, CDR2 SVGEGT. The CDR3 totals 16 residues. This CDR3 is CASSYLSLADRETQYF. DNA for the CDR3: TGTGCCAGCAGTTACTTGTCGCTAGCGGACCGAGAGACCCAGTACTTC.

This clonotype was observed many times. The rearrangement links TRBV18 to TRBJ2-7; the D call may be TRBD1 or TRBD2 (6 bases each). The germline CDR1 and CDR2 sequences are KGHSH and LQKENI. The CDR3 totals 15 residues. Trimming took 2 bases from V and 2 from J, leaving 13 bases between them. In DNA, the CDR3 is TGTGCCAGCTCACCAAGGGGGGTCACAACCTACGAGCAGTACTTC. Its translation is CASSPRGVTTYEQYF.

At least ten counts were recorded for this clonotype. CDR3 region: CASSPWGQIYQETQYF. The DNA for the CDR3 is TGTGCCAGCAGTCCCTGGGGACAGATATACCAAGAGACCCAGTACTTC. The chain is built from TRBV28 and TRBJ2-5, with TRBD1 matching 7 bases. CDR1 is MDHEN and CDR2 is SYDVKM in the germline V gene. This CDR3 is 16 amino acids long. Trimming removed 5 bases from V and 0 bases from J; junction bases left unmatched: 9. Full variable domain (outside the CDR3, taken from reference TRBV28 and TRBJ2-5): DVKVTQSSRYLVKRTGEKVFLECVQDMDHENMFWYRQDPGLGLRLIYFSYDVKMKEKGDIPEGYSVSREKKERFSLILESASTNQTSMYLCASSPWGQIYQETQYFGPGTRLLVL.

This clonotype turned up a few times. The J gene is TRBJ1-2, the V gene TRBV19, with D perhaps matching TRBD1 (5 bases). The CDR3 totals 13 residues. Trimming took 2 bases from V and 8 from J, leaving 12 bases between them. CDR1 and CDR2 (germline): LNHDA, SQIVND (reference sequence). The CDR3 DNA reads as TGTGCCAGTAGTATAAGCGGGACGAGGGGCTACACCTTC. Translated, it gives CASSISGTRGYTF.